Below are 10 T cell receptor beta chains sequenced from a single sample in a study of blood T cell repertoires in COVID-19. Assay used: immunoSEQ multiplex PCR; TCRdb lists only in-frame clones, some missing. This sample has 85,000 to 95,000 clones, with 76% found just once. The sample comprised peripheral blood. These receptors all come from a man aged 70 or older with acute or convalescent COVID-19.

This chain joins TRBV5-8 and TRBJ2-1; perhaps TRBD2 as D (6 bases). Trimming stripped 4 bases from V and 4 bases from J, with 18 bases between. Germline CDR1 and CDR2: SGHTS and YDEGEE. The CDR3 extends over 16 amino acids. The CDR3 DNA reads TGTGCCAGCAGCCCGCAGGTGTATGCGGGGTACAATGAGCAGTTCTTC. This sequence encodes CASSPQVYAGYNEQFF. The full variable domain, its missing parts supplied by reference TRBV5-8 and TRBJ2-1, is EAGVTQSPTHLIKTRGQQATLRCSPISGHTSVYWYQQALGLGLQFLLWYDEGEERNRGNFPPRFSGRQFPNYSSELNVNALELEDSALYLCASSPQVYAGYNEQFFGPGTRLTVL.

The chain carries TRBV2 and TRBJ2-1, with 7 bases fitting TRBD1. The CDR3 has 14 residues. V shed 7 bases, J shed 7 bases, and the junction held 10 bases outside the gene matches. Germline V lookup: CDR1 SNHLY, CDR2 FYNNEI. The CDR3 loop reads CASKKSGTANEQFF. For the CDR3, the DNA is TGTGCCAGCAAAAAGAGTGGGACAGCAAATGAGCAGTTCTTC.

The J gene is TRBJ2-7, the V gene TRBV5-1; 10 bases map to TRBD2. Germline-derived CDR1 and CDR2 are SGHRS and YFSETQ. With 7 bases clipped from V and 6 bases from J, the junction kept 7 bases outside the gene matches. This CDR3 contains 13 residues. The chain's CDR3 is CASSSGTSVEQYF. The DNA for the CDR3 is TGCGCCAGCTCCTCCGGGACTAGCGTCGAGCAGTACTTC.

V gene TRBV5-6 combines with J gene TRBJ2-7; no clear D. Germline lookup yields CDR1 SGHDT and CDR2 YYEEEE. The V end was cut by 1 base, the J end by 3 bases, with 5 bases between. CDR3 size: 12 residues. The CDR3 DNA reads TGTGCCAGCAGCTTGTCAGGCTACGAGCAGTACTTC. This translates into CASSLSGYEQYF.

The chain employs TRBV24-1 and TRBJ2-5; 7 nucleotides agree with TRBD2. Germline lookup yields CDR1 KGHDR and CDR2 SFDVKD. Losses at the gene ends were 6 bases for V and 2 bases for J; bases not matched to a gene: 5. The CDR3 runs to 14 residues. The chain's CDR3 is CATSISSGQETQYF. The DNA of the CDR3 is TGTGCCACCAGTATCTCTAGCGGACAAGAGACCCAGTACTTC.

The genes are TRBV29-1 and TRBJ1-1, with D unresolved. CDR1 and CDR2 (germline): SQVTM, ANQGSEA. Trimming pared 4 bases from V and 0 bases from J, leaving 9 bases between. This CDR3 region has 13 residues. CDR3 sequence (DNA): TGCAGCGTTGTGGGCAGCATGAACACTGAAGCTTTCTTT. Translating gives CSVVGSMNTEAFF. The complete variable domain, with remaining parts taken from reference TRBV29-1 and TRBJ1-1, reads SAVISQKPSRDICQRGTSLTIQCQVDSQVTMMFWYRQQPGQSLTLIATANQGSEATYESGFVIDKFPISRPNLTFSTLTVSNMSPEDSSIYLCSVVGSMNTEAFFGQGTRLTVV.

This clone was observed a single time. This sequence joins TRBV15 and TRBJ2-1, with 9 bases matching TRBD2. The V and J ends lost 6 bases and 4 bases, in that order; junction bases with no gene match: 4. Per the germline V gene, CDR1 is LNHNV and CDR2 is YYDKDF (reference sequence). The CDR3 totals 14 residues. CDR3 sequence: CATRGGGVYNEQFF. The DNA for the CDR3 is TGTGCCACCAGGGGCGGGGGGGTTTACAATGAGCAGTTCTTC.

CDR3 amino acids: CASSTEETQYF. In nucleotides, the CDR3 is TGTGCCAGCAGCACAGAAGAGACCCAGTACTTC. The chain carries TRBV3-1 (or the pseudogene TRBV3-2) and TRBJ2-5; D is unclear. V gave up 5 bases and J gave up 3 bases, with 4 bases separating them. Germline V lookup: CDR1 LGHDT, CDR2 YNNKEL (reference sequence). This CDR3 is built from 11 residues.

V and J are TRBV9 and TRBJ1-5; D is possibly TRBD1 (5 bases). V lost 0 bases and J lost 10, with 17 bases in between. Germline V gives CDR1 SGDLS, CDR2 YYNGEE. The CDR3 consists of 15 residues. CDR3 region: CASSVAGDPGGPQHF. The DNA of the CDR3 is TGTGCCAGCAGCGTAGCTGGGGACCCGGGGGGTCCCCAGCATTTT.

V and J are TRBV7-9 and TRBJ2-5; 12 nucleotides agree with TRBD2. The CDR3 extends over 16 amino acids. V shed 4 bases and J 2 bases; nucleotides not matched to a gene: 5. Germline V gene data show CDR1 as SEHNR and CDR2 as FQNEAQ (reference sequence). The CDR3 DNA reads as TGTGCCAGCAGCTCCCCGGGACTAGCGGGTCAAGAGACCCAGTACTTC. Translated, it gives CASSSPGLAGQETQYF.